These 3 T cell receptor beta chains were all obtained from the same sample, sequenced in a study of cytomegalovirus exposure and HLA in healthy donors. The PCR ran on 60 Vbeta and 13 Jbeta primers. Some clones are missing from TCRdb's copy, which holds only in-frame ones; the method was immunoSEQ multiplex PCR. The table shows about 200,000 clones, with around four fifths occurring only once. Material: PBMCs. The receptor source for this set is a boy between 2 and 10 years old in good health and CMV-seronegative.

The V call is TRBV7-6, the J call TRBJ1-1; 9 bases are shared with TRBD1. Per the germline V gene, CDR1 is SGHVS and CDR2 is FNYEAQ. The CDR3 spans 15 residues. V was clipped by 5 bases and J by 4 bases; unmatched bases: 8. This chain's CDR3 is CASSTGGQGITEAFF. In nucleotides, the CDR3 is TGTGCCAGCAGCACGGGGGGACAGGGTATCACTGAAGCTTTCTTT.

The V and J genes are TRBV11-1 and TRBJ2-5; D remains unclear. Germline lookup yields CDR1 SGHAT and CDR2 FQDESV (reference sequence). The CDR3 totals 12 residues. Deletions cut 3 bases from V and 4 bases from J, with 6 bases between. The CDR3 DNA follows: TGTGCCAGCAGCTTCAGCGCAGAGACCCAGTACTTC. Translating gives CASSFSAETQYF.

V usage is TRBV7-9 and J usage is TRBJ1-2; the D gene is possibly TRBD1 (6 bases). The CDR3 consists of 15 residues. The V end lost 1 base, the J end lost 5 bases, and 14 bases lay between the germline ends. Germline V lookup: CDR1 SEHNR, CDR2 FQNEAQ (reference sequence). The DNA for the CDR3 is TGTGCCAGCAGCTTAGATGGGGGGGCACCGTATGGCTACACCTTC. This gives the protein CASSLDGGAPYGYTF.